These T cell receptor beta chains were read from a single sample in a study of blood T cell repertoires in COVID-19. Sequencing was performed with immunoSEQ multiplex PCR; in TCRdb, only in-frame clones are kept and a portion is missing. There are around 380,000 clones in the sample; 87% occur only once, and 1% to 1.5% lies in the top ten. Material for sequencing was PBMCs or T cells enriched from blood (not recorded which). The receptor set was obtained from a man aged 25 to 40 who had recovered from COVID-19. CDR3s leave out the opening cysteine and the closing phenylalanine or tryptophan. Each record gives: J gene, V gene, CDR3 protein.

TRBJ1-5,TRBV21-1,ASKSGGGQPQH
TRBJ1-2,TRBV30,ALSINYGYT
TRBJ2-3,TRBV9,ASSERAGEGPDTQY
TRBJ2-1,TRBV21-1,ASSKPARSGYSYNEQF
TRBJ1-1,TRBV6-5,ASSYSNVGLQAF
TRBJ1-2,TRBV6-5,ASSRQGNYYGYT
TRBJ1-5,TRBV6-6,ASSRQGGWDQPQH
TRBJ2-7,TRBV18,ASSPPGQGRHEQY
TRBJ2-2,TRBV24-1,ATSDRSGGAGGELF
TRBJ1-2,TRBV9,ASHKVTGGGYGYT
TRBJ1-3,TRBV9,ASSVSPGQGSGNTIY
TRBJ2-5,TRBV10-1,ASSSTQETQY
TRBJ2-3,TRBV6-5,ASRDIPDTQY
TRBJ2-1,TRBV21-1,ASSPRRDGYNEQF
TRBJ2-7,TRBV6-5,ASAFNEQY
TRBJ2-7,TRBV18,ASSPVQGEHEQY
TRBJ2-1,TRBV6-6,ASSPRDSLIGSSYNEQF
TRBJ1-6,TRBV3-1/TRBV3-2,ASSQDYTGGRGALH
TRBJ1-6,TRBV5-5,ASSLGGGATNNSPLH
TRBJ2-2,TRBV7-8,ASSPTRTGGGELF
TRBJ2-1,TRBV2,ASRGRRGKDEQF
TRBJ2-1,TRBV19,ASSITAGSNNEQF
TRBJ2-7,TRBV14,ASSQVGGHSYEQY
TRBJ2-2,TRBV5-6,ASSLLGQGSGELF
TRBJ1-2,TRBV29-1,SVEDLGASNYGYT
TRBJ1-1,TRBV28,ASSFLRETTEAF
TRBJ2-2,TRBV2,ASSDRAGVNTGELF
TRBJ2-1,TRBV7-6,ASSLGGGGSYNEQF